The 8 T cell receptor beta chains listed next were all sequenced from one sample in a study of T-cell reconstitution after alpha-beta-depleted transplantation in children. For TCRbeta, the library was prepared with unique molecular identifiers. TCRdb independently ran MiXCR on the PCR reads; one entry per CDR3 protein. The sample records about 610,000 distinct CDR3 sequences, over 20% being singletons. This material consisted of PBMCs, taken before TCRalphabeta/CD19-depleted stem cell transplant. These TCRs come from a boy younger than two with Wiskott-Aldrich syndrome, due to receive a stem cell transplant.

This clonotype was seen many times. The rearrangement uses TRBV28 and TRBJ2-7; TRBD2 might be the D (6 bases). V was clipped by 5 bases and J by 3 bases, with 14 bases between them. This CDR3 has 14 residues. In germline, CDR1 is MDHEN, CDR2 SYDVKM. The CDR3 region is CASSPRGSGYEQYF. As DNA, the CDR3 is TGTGCCAGCAGTCCCCGGGGTAGCGGCTACGAGCAGTACTTC.

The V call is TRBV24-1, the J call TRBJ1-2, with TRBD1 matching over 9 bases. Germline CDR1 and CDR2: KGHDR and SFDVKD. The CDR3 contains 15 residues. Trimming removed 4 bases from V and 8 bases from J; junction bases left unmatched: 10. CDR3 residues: CATSEHGTGNGGYTF. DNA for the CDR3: TGTGCCACCAGTGAGCATGGGACAGGGAATGGAGGCTACACCTTC.

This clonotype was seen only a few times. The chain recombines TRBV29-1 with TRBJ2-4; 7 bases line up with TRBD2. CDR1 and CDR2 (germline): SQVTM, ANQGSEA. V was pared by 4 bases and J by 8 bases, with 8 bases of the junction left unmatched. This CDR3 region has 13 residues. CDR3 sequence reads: CSVGFWGGDIQYF. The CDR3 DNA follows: TGCAGCGTTGGTTTTTGGGGGGGAGACATTCAGTACTTC.

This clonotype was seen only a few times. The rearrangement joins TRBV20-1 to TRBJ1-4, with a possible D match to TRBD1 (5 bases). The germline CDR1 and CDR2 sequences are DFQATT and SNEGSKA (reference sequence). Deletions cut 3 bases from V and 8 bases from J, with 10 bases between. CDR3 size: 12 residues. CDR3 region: CSARGPGEKLFF. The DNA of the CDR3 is TGCAGTGCTAGGGGGCCGGGGGAAAAACTGTTTTTT.

The CDR3 bases are TGCGCCAGCAGCCCCACACTCGGACAGCACTACGAGCAGTACTTC. Translating it yields CASSPTLGQHYEQYF. The chain employs TRBV5-1 and TRBJ2-7; tentatively, D is TRBD1 (6 bases). The CDR3 sequence is 15 residues long. Germline V gives CDR1 SGHRS, CDR2 YFSETQ. Trimming shortened V by 4 bases and J by 3 bases, and 17 bases separated the two germline ends. The whole variable domain, filled in from reference TRBV5-1 and TRBJ2-7, reads KAGVTQTPRYLIKTRGQQVTLSCSPISGHRSVSWYQQTPGQGLQFLFEYFSETQRNKGNFPGRFSGRQFSNSRSEMNVSTLELGDSALYLCASSPTLGQHYEQYFGPGTRLTVT.

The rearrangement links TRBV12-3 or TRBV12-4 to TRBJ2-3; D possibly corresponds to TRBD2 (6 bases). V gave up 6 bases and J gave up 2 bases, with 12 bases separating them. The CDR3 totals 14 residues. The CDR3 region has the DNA TGTGCCAGCAGGCGGGACTCTAACACAGATACGCAGTATTTT. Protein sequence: CASRRDSNTDTQYF.

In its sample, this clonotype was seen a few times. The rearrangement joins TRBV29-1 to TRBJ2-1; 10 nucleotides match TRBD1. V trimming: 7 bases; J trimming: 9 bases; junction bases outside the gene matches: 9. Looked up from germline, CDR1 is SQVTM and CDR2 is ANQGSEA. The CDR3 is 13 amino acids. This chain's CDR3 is CSGDRDRGREQFF. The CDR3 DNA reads TGCAGCGGGGACCGGGACAGGGGCCGTGAGCAGTTCTTC.

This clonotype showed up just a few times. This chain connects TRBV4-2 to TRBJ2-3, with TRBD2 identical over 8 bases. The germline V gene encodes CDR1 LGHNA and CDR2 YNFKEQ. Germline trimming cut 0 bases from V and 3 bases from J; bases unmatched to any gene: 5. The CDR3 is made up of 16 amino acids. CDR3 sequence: CASSQEAGRATDTQYF. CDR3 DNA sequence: TGTGCCAGCAGCCAAGAGGCCGGGAGGGCGACAGATACGCAGTATTTT.